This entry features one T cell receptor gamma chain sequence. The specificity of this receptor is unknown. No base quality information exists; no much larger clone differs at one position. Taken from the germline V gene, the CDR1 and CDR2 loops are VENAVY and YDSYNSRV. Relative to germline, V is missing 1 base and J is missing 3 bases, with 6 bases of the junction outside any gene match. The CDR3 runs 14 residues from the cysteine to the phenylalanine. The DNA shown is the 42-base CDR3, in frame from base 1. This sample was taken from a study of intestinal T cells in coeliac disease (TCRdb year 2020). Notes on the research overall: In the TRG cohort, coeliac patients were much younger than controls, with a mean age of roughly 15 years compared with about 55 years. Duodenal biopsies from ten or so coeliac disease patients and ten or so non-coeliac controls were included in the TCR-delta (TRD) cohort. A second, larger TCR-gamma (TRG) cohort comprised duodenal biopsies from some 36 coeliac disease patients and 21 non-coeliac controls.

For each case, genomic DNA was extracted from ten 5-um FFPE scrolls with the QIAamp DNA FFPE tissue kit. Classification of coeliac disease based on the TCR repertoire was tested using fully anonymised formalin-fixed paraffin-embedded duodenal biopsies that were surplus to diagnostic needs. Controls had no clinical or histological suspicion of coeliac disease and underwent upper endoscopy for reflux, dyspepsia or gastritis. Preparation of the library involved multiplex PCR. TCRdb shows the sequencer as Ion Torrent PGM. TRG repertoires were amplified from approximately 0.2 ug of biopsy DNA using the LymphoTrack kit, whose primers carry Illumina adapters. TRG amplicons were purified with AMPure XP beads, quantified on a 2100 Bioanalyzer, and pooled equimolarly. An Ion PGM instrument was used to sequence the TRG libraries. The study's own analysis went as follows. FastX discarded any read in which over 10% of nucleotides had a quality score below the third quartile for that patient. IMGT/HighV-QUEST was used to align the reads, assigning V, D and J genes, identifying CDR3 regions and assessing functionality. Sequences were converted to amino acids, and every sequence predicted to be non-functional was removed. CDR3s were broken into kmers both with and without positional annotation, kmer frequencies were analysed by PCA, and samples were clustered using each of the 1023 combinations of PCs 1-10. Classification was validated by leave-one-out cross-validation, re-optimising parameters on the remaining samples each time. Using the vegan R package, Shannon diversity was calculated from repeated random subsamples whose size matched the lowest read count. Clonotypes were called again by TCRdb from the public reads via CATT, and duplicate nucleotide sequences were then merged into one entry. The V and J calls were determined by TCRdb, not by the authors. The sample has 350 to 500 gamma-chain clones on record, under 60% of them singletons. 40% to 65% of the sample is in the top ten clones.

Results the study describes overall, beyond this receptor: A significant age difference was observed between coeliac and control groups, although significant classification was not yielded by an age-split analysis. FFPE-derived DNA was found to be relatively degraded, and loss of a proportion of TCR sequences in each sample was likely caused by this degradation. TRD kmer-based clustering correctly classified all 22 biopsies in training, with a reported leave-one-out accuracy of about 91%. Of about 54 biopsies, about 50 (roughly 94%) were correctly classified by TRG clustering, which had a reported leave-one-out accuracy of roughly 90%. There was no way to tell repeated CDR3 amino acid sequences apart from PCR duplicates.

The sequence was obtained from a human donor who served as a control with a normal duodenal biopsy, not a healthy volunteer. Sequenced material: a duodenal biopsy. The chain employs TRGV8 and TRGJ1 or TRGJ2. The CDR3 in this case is CATWDRPIYYKKLF. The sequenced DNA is TGTGCCACCTGGGATAGACCTATTTATTATAAGAAACTCTTT.